A selection of T cell receptor beta chains follows, all from one sample in a study of T-cell reconstitution after alpha-beta-depleted transplantation in children. One entry per CDR3 protein, called by TCRdb with MiXCR from the PCR reads. The sample holds around 370,000 distinct CDR3 sequences, over 9% seen once. The specimen comprised PBMCs from the stem cell graft donor, sampled from the stem cell graft. The receptor source for this set is a human donor who donated a stem cell graft to a child with acute lymphoblastic leukemia. Both conserved end residues are trimmed from each CDR3. Clone size is stated in some rows and not others, as once, few, many or a class when expanded.

CDR3aa: ASSLTRQQPQH; j_gene: TRBJ1-5; abundance: few; v_gene: TRBV27
CDR3aa: ASSLDLPGQSYEQY; j_gene: TRBJ2-7; abundance: few; v_gene: TRBV4-1
CDR3aa: ASSPSGQGEQF; j_gene: TRBJ2-1; abundance: NA; v_gene: TRBV7-2
CDR3aa: ASRPNPGEETQY; j_gene: TRBJ2-5; abundance: few; v_gene: TRBV5-1
CDR3aa: SVEANSYNEQF; j_gene: TRBJ2-1; abundance: many; v_gene: TRBV29-1
CDR3aa: ASSWGPRVEETQY; j_gene: TRBJ2-5; abundance: many; v_gene: TRBV5-6
CDR3aa: SARAPGLAPETQY; j_gene: TRBJ2-5; abundance: few; v_gene: TRBV20-1
CDR3aa: ASSPEAGTDVEKLF; j_gene: TRBJ1-4; abundance: few; v_gene: TRBV7-2
CDR3aa: SAPPRGGLAKNIQY; j_gene: TRBJ2-4; abundance: NA; v_gene: TRBV20-1
CDR3aa: ASSFHFRRNTGELF; j_gene: TRBJ2-2; abundance: NA; v_gene: TRBV7-2
CDR3aa: ASSATGTGRSYEQY; j_gene: TRBJ2-7; abundance: NA; v_gene: TRBV7-9
CDR3aa: ATSRAALGGPPSYEQY; j_gene: TRBJ2-7; abundance: NA; v_gene: TRBV15
CDR3aa: ASSVRTGSTDTQY; j_gene: TRBJ2-3; abundance: NA; v_gene: TRBV9
CDR3aa: ASSRPDEQF; j_gene: TRBJ2-1; abundance: few; v_gene: TRBV5-6
CDR3aa: ASSLAPGICEQY; j_gene: TRBJ2-7; abundance: NA; v_gene: TRBV5-1
CDR3aa: GTSDAREADTQY; j_gene: TRBJ2-3; abundance: NA; v_gene: TRBV24-1
CDR3aa: ASSYSLAGGSNEQY; j_gene: TRBJ2-7; abundance: NA; v_gene: TRBV7-4
CDR3aa: SVELRLAGGPDTQY; j_gene: TRBJ2-3; abundance: NA; v_gene: TRBV29-1
CDR3aa: ASKGEADHNEQF; j_gene: TRBJ2-1; abundance: NA; v_gene: TRBV6-1
CDR3aa: SASLLARDTQY; j_gene: TRBJ2-3; abundance: few; v_gene: TRBV20-1
CDR3aa: ASSPGLADLGETQY; j_gene: TRBJ2-5; abundance: many; v_gene: TRBV5-1
CDR3aa: ASSYGQGSNEQF; j_gene: TRBJ2-1; abundance: NA; v_gene: TRBV6-5
CDR3aa: ASTPDYGYT; j_gene: TRBJ1-2; abundance: many; v_gene: TRBV6-6
CDR3aa: ASSLAVASGAYEQY; j_gene: TRBJ2-7; abundance: few; v_gene: TRBV7-2
CDR3aa: ASSWTGTNVGEKLF; j_gene: TRBJ1-4; abundance: few; v_gene: TRBV5-5
CDR3aa: ATGDGGDYNEQF; j_gene: TRBJ2-1; abundance: few; v_gene: TRBV24-1
CDR3aa: ASSYTRFGLAGEGDTGELF; j_gene: TRBJ2-2; abundance: few; v_gene: TRBV6-2/TRBV6-3
CDR3aa: ASRQGGLDQPQH; j_gene: TRBJ1-5; abundance: NA; v_gene: TRBV28
CDR3aa: ASTDNQQGTTDTQY; j_gene: TRBJ2-3; abundance: NA; v_gene: TRBV6-1
CDR3aa: SARGGRPGNEQF; j_gene: TRBJ2-1; abundance: NA; v_gene: TRBV20-1
CDR3aa: ASSLITSGRVKTDTQY; j_gene: TRBJ2-3; abundance: NA; v_gene: TRBV7-3
CDR3aa: ASSLIRGRSGELF; j_gene: TRBJ2-2; abundance: few; v_gene: TRBV12-3/TRBV12-4
CDR3aa: ASSGTSGGEQF; j_gene: TRBJ2-1; abundance: NA; v_gene: TRBV7-7
CDR3aa: SAEAGQGHSGELF; j_gene: TRBJ2-2; abundance: NA; v_gene: TRBV20-1
CDR3aa: ASSSSGQGDFEQY; j_gene: TRBJ2-7; abundance: few; v_gene: TRBV7-9
CDR3aa: SASGSKGGSYEQY; j_gene: TRBJ2-7; abundance: NA; v_gene: TRBV20-1
CDR3aa: ASSFTGQGIYEQY; j_gene: TRBJ2-7; abundance: NA; v_gene: TRBV27
CDR3aa: ASSLRLGDEQY; j_gene: TRBJ2-7; abundance: NA; v_gene: TRBV7-3
CDR3aa: SAGDSNQPQH; j_gene: TRBJ1-5; abundance: NA; v_gene: TRBV20-1
CDR3aa: ASSRAWEVGYGYT; j_gene: TRBJ1-2; abundance: NA; v_gene: TRBV5-1
CDR3aa: SVDLRASGRSNTGELF; j_gene: TRBJ2-2; abundance: few; v_gene: TRBV29-1
CDR3aa: SVPVGSQETQY; j_gene: TRBJ2-5; abundance: few; v_gene: TRBV29-1
CDR3aa: SVALAGTYEQY; j_gene: TRBJ2-7; abundance: many; v_gene: TRBV29-1
CDR3aa: ASRAGGSYNEQF; j_gene: TRBJ2-1; abundance: NA; v_gene: TRBV14
CDR3aa: ASSLTGWGQETQY; j_gene: TRBJ2-5; abundance: few; v_gene: TRBV7-3
CDR3aa: ASSLDRAGPYNEQF; j_gene: TRBJ2-1; abundance: few; v_gene: TRBV11-3
CDR3aa: ASSDLAGWNEQF; j_gene: TRBJ2-1; abundance: many; v_gene: TRBV6-1
CDR3aa: ASRGEIAGGTGELF; j_gene: TRBJ2-2; abundance: few; v_gene: TRBV4-3
CDR3aa: ASRRGRMNTEAF; j_gene: TRBJ1-1; abundance: NA; v_gene: TRBV6-1
CDR3aa: SATGTGDTQY; j_gene: TRBJ2-3; abundance: few; v_gene: TRBV20-1